This is a list of T cell receptor beta chains from one sample in a study of cytomegalovirus exposure and HLA in healthy donors. Data came from immunoSEQ multiplex PCR; TCRdb stores just in-frame clones and leaves some out. The data show under 150,000 clones, around three quarters seen once. Sequencing was done on a sample of PBMCs. The receptors come from a man aged 30 to 39 in good health and CMV-seropositive. Each CDR3 is given with its conserved first and last residue. A D gene is named only where the DNA matches it firmly. Not every row has a clone size; where given, it reads once, few, many or a size class.

-	TRBV30	TRBJ2-7	-	CAWSVRGPSYEQYF	TGTGCCTGGAGTGTACGCGGCCCGTCCTACGAGCAGTACTTC
-	TRBV7-3	TRBJ2-3	-	CASSPDSYTQYF	TGTGCCAGCAGCCCAGACTCATATACGCAGTATTTT
-	TRBV10-3	TRBJ2-1	-	CAISGPSSYNEQFF	TGTGCCATCAGTGGTCCCAGCTCCTACAATGAGCAGTTCTTC
-	TRBV6-6	TRBJ1-2	-	CASSTSLRDGYTF	TGTGCCAGCAGTACCTCCCTCCGAGATGGCTACACCTTC
TRBD1	TRBV7-3	TRBJ2-2	-	CASSTRQGTGELFF	TGTGCCAGCAGCACTCGACAGGGCACCGGGGAGCTGTTTTTT
TRBD2	TRBV7-8	TRBJ2-4	-	CASGPTGGAKNIQYF	TGTGCCAGCGGACCCACGGGGGGAGCCAAAAACATTCAGTACTTC
-	TRBV6-5	TRBJ1-1	-	CASSYPGYTEAFF	TGTGCCAGCAGTTACCCAGGGTACACTGAAGCTTTCTTT
-	TRBV27	TRBJ2-5	-	CASSLAPQETQYF	TGTGCCAGCAGTTTAGCGCCGCAAGAGACCCAGTACTTC
TRBD2	TRBV4-2	TRBJ2-1	-	CASSQVAGGYNEQFF	TGTGCCAGCAGCCAAGTGGCGGGGGGTTACAATGAGCAGTTCTTC
TRBD1	TRBV18	TRBJ2-3	-	CASSHLGQDVRDTQYF	TGTGCCAGCTCACACCTAGGACAGGACGTGAGGGATACGCAGTATTTT
-	TRBV28	TRBJ1-2	once	CASSFGWLKGQSEGYTF	TGTGCCAGCAGTTTTGGTTGGCTCAAAGGACAGTCGGAGGGCTACACCTTC
TRBD1	TRBV6-5	TRBJ1-2	-	CASSYGDRARSYGYTF	TGTGCCAGCAGTTACGGGGACAGGGCCCGCTCCTATGGCTACACCTTC
-	TRBV5-1	TRBJ2-1	-	CASSFTRFGSNEQFF	TGCGCCAGCAGCTTCACTAGATTCGGGAGCAATGAGCAGTTCTTC
TRBD2	TRBV10-3	TRBJ2-7	-	CAISRPGLAGVGQYF	TGTGCCATCAGCCGACCAGGACTAGCGGGAGTTGGGCAGTACTTC
-	TRBV9	TRBJ1-2	-	CASSAGRENYGYTF	TGTGCCAGCAGCGCGGGACGGGAGAACTATGGCTACACCTTC
TRBD2	TRBV14	TRBJ2-4	-	CASSHGKRSGGSKNSQYF	TGTGCCAGCAGCCACGGGAAGAGGAGCGGGGGCAGCAAAAACAGTCAGTACTTC
-	TRBV7-9	TRBJ2-2	-	CASSFLEGGELFF	TGTGCCAGCAGCTTCCTAGAGGGCGGGGAGCTGTTTTTT
-	TRBV4-3	TRBJ2-7	-	CASSQFLGSTLEQYF	TGCGCCAGCAGCCAATTTCTAGGATCTACTCTCGAGCAGTACTTC
TRBD2	TRBV5-1	TRBJ2-7	-	CASSLSSGNYEQYF	TGCGCCAGCAGCTTGTCTAGCGGGAACTACGAGCAGTACTTC
TRBD1	TRBV5-1	TRBJ1-1	-	CASSFQGGNTEAFF	TGCGCCAGCAGCTTCCAGGGGGGGAACACTGAAGCTTTCTTT
TRBD1	TRBV2	TRBJ1-6	-	CASSTTGGLSSPLHF	TGTGCCAGCAGTACGACAGGGGGATTGAGTTCACCCCTCCACTTT
-	TRBV2	TRBJ1-4	once	CASTNPGSPKEEKLFF	TGTGCCAGCACCAACCCGGGATCACCTAAGGAGGAAAAACTGTTTTTT
TRBD2	TRBV5-4	TRBJ2-2	-	CASSLGGGGNTGELFF	TGTGCCAGCAGCTTGGGCGGCGGGGGAAACACCGGGGAGCTGTTTTTT
-	TRBV7-8	TRBJ1-6	-	CASSLEGHYNSPLHF	TGTGCCAGCAGCTTAGAAGGACATTATAATTCACCCCTCCACTTT
TRBD1	TRBV4-3	TRBJ2-7	-	CASSLGQGASYEQYF	TGCGCCAGCAGCCTAGGACAGGGGGCTTCCTACGAGCAGTACTTT
-	TRBV4-2	TRBJ1-1	-	CASSQVGDINTEAFF	TGTGCCAGCAGCCAAGTCGGGGATATAAACACTGAAGCTTTCTTT
TRBD1	TRBV9	TRBJ2-1	-	CASSLLGQSSYNEQFF	TGTGCCAGCAGCCTTTTGGGACAGAGCTCCTACAATGAGCAGTTCTTC
TRBD2	TRBV4-3	TRBJ2-1	-	CASSHLRLGGNEQFF	TGCGCCAGCAGCCATCTACGGCTGGGAGGGAATGAGCAGTTCTTC
TRBD2	TRBV27	TRBJ2-5	-	CASSLGLWETQYF	TGTGCCAGCAGTTTGGGACTATGGGAGACCCAGTACTTC
-	TRBV6-5	TRBJ1-1	-	CASSYSGQRPGEAFF	TGTGCCAGCAGTTACTCGGGGCAGCGCCCCGGGGAAGCTTTCTTT
-	TRBV7-9	TRBJ2-2	once	CASSFLILPNTGELFF	TGTGCCAGCAGCTTTCTCATCCTACCGAACACCGGGGAGCTGTTTTTT
-	TRBV2	TRBJ2-5	few	CASTFEETQYF	TGTGCCAGCACCTTCGAAGAGACCCAGTACTTC
TRBD2	TRBV4-3	TRBJ2-1	-	CASSQDLSGSDGEQFF	TGCGCCAGCAGCCAAGACCTGAGCGGGAGTGACGGTGAGCAGTTCTTC
TRBD2	TRBV4-1	TRBJ2-5	-	CASSQDPGTSETQYF	TGCGCCAGCAGCCAAGATCCTGGGACTAGCGAGACCCAGTACTTC
-	TRBV5-1	TRBJ2-1	once	CASSLGLENEQFF	TGCGCCAGCAGCTTGGGACTGGAAAATGAGCAGTTCTTC
TRBD1	TRBV19	TRBJ2-7	once	CASSPRGSILGSYEQYF	TGTGCCAGTAGTCCCAGGGGGTCCATCCTCGGATCCTACGAGCAGTACTTC
TRBD1	TRBV10-3	TRBJ2-7	-	CAISGRGGVNEQYF	TGTGCCATCAGTGGGCGAGGGGGCGTGAACGAGCAGTACTTC
-	TRBV7-3	TRBJ1-1	-	CASSLIGGSMNTEAFF	TGTGCCAGCAGCTTAATCGGAGGCTCCATGAACACTGAAGCTTTCTTT
TRBD1	TRBV4-3	TRBJ1-6	-	CASSQDRTGNSPLHF	TGCGCCAGCAGCCAAGATAGGACAGGGAATTCACCCCTCCACTTT
TRBD2	TRBV4-2	TRBJ2-3	-	CASSQRFSRGGDTQYF	TGTGCCAGCAGCCAGAGGTTTTCCCGGGGGGGAGATACGCAGTATTTT
TRBD1	TRBV6-1	TRBJ2-7	-	CASSDRNRGTYEQYF	TGTGCCAGCAGTGACAGGAACAGGGGCACCTACGAGCAGTACTTC